The 21 T cell receptor beta chains listed next were all sequenced from one sample in a study of T cells in women clearing cervical HPV infection. The repertoire was sequenced with immunoSEQ multiplex PCR; TCRdb's copy has only in-frame clones and lacks some. This sample's table has about 32,000 clones. Sequenced material: blood buffy coat. These receptors were taken from a woman aged 18 to 75 with a cervical HPV16 infection that either progressed to CIN3+ or cleared (not recorded which).

Here the CDR3 reads CSGGVETQYF. CDR3 bases read: TGCAGCGGGGGGGTAGAGACC. This chain uses TRBV29-1 with TRBJ2-5; possibly TRBD2 for D (6 bases). Sequencing ends 3 residues short of the CDR3 end; the germline J gene provides the rest. Trimming removed 7 bases from V and 4 bases from J, with 7 bases in between. This CDR3 is built from 10 residues. Germline lookup yields CDR1 SQVTM and CDR2 ANQGSEA.

The CDR3 bases that were read are TGCGCCAGCAGCTTGGACCCCAGCGGGAGGGGAGAGACG. This gives the protein CASSLDPSGRGET. The CDR3, in full, reads CASSLDPSGRGETQYF. The chain has TRBV5-1 and TRBJ2-3; 10 nucleotides match TRBD2. The read gets to within 3 residues of the CDR3 end, and the germline J gene fills in the rest. The germline V gene has CDR1 SGHRS and CDR2 YFSETQ. The CDR3 runs to 16 residues.

With regard to this clone: The DNA ends 3 residues before the CDR3 does, and the rest of the CDR3 is filled in from the germline J gene. This chain connects TRBV20-1 to TRBJ1-5; a weak D match, TRBD1 (6 bases). Germline V CDR1 and CDR2: DFQATT, SNEGSKA (reference sequence). The V and J ends lost 3 bases and 5 bases respectively, with 11 bases between them. The CDR3 runs 13 residues. Incomplete CDR3 DNA: TGCAGTGCTAGGTGGGCAGGGGATCAGCCC. As protein: CSARWAGDQP. The complete CDR3 protein is CSARWAGDQPQHF.

Remarks on this clone: With the read ending 3 residues before the CDR3 end, the germline J gene is used to fill in that end. The chain recombines TRBV7-2 with TRBJ2-2; weak D call: TRBD2 (5 bases). V lost 5 bases, J lost 4 bases, and 11 bases lay in between. Germline CDR1 is SGHTA and CDR2 is FQGNSA. The CDR3 is 14 amino acids. CDR3 DNA, as far as it was read: TGTGCCAGCAGCCTGACTATGAGCACCGGGGAG. It specifies CASSLTMSTGE. The complete CDR3 protein is CASSLTMSTGELFF.

Details on this clone: The sequence runs out 3 residues before the end of the CDR3; the remainder is reconstructed from the germline J gene. The J gene is TRBJ2-4, the V gene TRBV20-1; TRBD1 matches at 8 bases. The CDR3 is made up of 13 amino acids. Germline loops: CDR1 DFQATT, CDR2 SNEGSKA (reference sequence). CDR3 sequence reads: CSASGTGNQPQYF. The DNA read from the CDR3 is TGCAGTGCTAGCGGGACAGGTAATCAGCCT.

Points on this clone: The CDR3 goes on 3 residues after the read ends, and that part is filled in from the germline J gene. J is TRBJ2-2 and V is TRBV10-3, with 7 nucleotides matching TRBD2. Germline CDR1 is ENHRY and CDR2 is SYGVKD. This CDR3 region has 13 residues. The DNA read from the CDR3 is TGTGCCATCAAAGCAGGGACTAATGAAAAG. Amino acid sequence: CAIKAGTNEK. The entire CDR3 is CAIKAGTNEKLFF.

With respect to this clone: The sequence runs out 3 residues before the end of the CDR3; the remainder is reconstructed from the germline J gene. This chain uses TRBV13 with TRBJ2-7, with TRBD2 matching 9 bases. CDR1 and CDR2 from the germline V gene are PRHDT and FYEKMQ (reference sequence). V shed 5 bases and J 3 bases; nucleotides not matched to a gene: 17. The CDR3 length is 18 residues. The CDR3 reads CASSGRASGMAGVYEQYF. The DNA read from the CDR3 is TGTGCCAGCAGCGGCCGGGCTAGCGGGATGGCGGGGGTCTACGAG.

In terms of frequency, this clone is medium-sized. The read ends 3 residues shy of where the CDR3 ends; the end is completed using the germline J gene. V and J are TRBV9 and TRBJ2-3, with 8 bases that match TRBD1. Per the germline V gene, CDR1 is SGDLS and CDR2 is YYNGEE. The V and J ends lost 4 bases and 2 bases, in that order; junction bases with no gene match: 9. The CDR3 runs to 16 residues. CDR3 sequence: CASSPRLQGATDTQYF. CDR3 bases read: TGTGCCAGCAGCCCGAGACTCCAGGGGGCCACAGATACG.

As concerns this clone: The read halts 3 residues ahead of the CDR3 end, with the missing end drawn from the germline J gene. V is TRBV20-1 and J is TRBJ2-3; TRBD2 is a possible D gene (6 bases). Germline values: CDR1 DFQATT, CDR2 SNEGSKA (reference sequence). This CDR3 is built from 14 residues. With 6 bases removed from V and 4 bases from J, the gap between germline ends came to 17 bases. This CDR3 is CSARPSGEPDTQYF. CDR3 bases read: TGCAGTGCGCGTCCGTCGGGGGAACCAGATACG.

In regard to this clone: Read coverage stops 3 residues before the CDR3 terminus; the germline J gene supplies the remainder. V usage is TRBV2 and J usage is TRBJ1-4; D may be TRBD1 (6 bases). The CDR3 sequence is 17 residues long. The germline gives CDR1 SNHLY, CDR2 FYNNEI. CDR3 region: CASRYGTPTSYNSPLFF. CDR3 DNA (partial): TGTGCCAGCCGTTATGGGACACCTACCTCCTATAATTCACCA.

Regarding this clone: The read ends 3 residues before the CDR3 terminus; that terminus is restored from the germline J gene. The V gene is TRBV20-1, the J gene TRBJ1-1, with D perhaps TRBD1 (5 bases). There are 11 residues in the CDR3. The V end was cut by 5 bases, the J end by 4 bases, with 8 bases between. Germline V gene data show CDR1 as DFQATT and CDR2 as SNEGSKA (reference sequence). This chain's CDR3 is CSALRGTEAFF. The sequenced part of the CDR3 DNA is TGCAGTGCTCTAAGGGGCACTGAA.

Concerning this clone itself: The read finishes 3 residues shy of the CDR3 end, and the germline J gene is used to complete it. The chain joins TRBV6-1 to TRBJ1-5; D gene unclear. The CDR3 length is 15 residues. With 4 bases removed from V and 9 bases from J, the gap between germline ends came to 19 bases. The germline CDR1 and CDR2 sequences are MNHNS and SASEGT. Here the CDR3 reads CASSAPKVTPMPQHF. CDR3 DNA (partial): TGTGCCAGCAGTGCTCCCAAGGTTACCCCGATGCCC.

Regarding this clone: The observed sequence ends 3 residues before the CDR3 terminus, with the missing tail filled in from the germline J gene. The chain carries TRBV5-1 and TRBJ1-2; TRBD1 matches 9 bases. After removal of 1 base from V and 4 bases from J, the junction contained 5 bases not matched to a gene. Germline assignment: CDR1 SGHRS and CDR2 YFSETQ. CDR3 size: 15 residues. CDR3 amino acids: CASSLTGGFIYGYTF. CDR3 DNA, as far as it was read: TGCGCCAGCAGCTTGACAGGGGGCTTCATCTATGGC.

Note on this clone: The read gets to within 3 residues of the CDR3 end, and the germline J gene fills in the rest. The rearrangement links TRBV30 to TRBJ2-5; no clear D gene. Trimming removed 2 bases from V and 5 bases from J, with 12 bases in between. The CDR3 extends over 13 amino acids. The germline CDR1 and CDR2 sequences are GTSNPN and SVGIG (reference sequence). CDR3 sequence: CAWSTRHGETQYF. Partial CDR3 DNA: TGTGCCTGGAGTACCCGACATGGCGAGACC.

Worth noting for this clone: The observed sequence ends 3 residues before the CDR3 terminus, with the missing tail filled in from the germline J gene. The chain has TRBV5-1 and TRBJ1-5, with 10 positions matching TRBD1. Trimming cost V 0 bases and J 6 bases; bases outside gene matches: 0. CDR3 length equals 14 residues. CDR1 SGHRS and CDR2 YFSETQ come from the germline V gene. Incomplete CDR3 DNA: TGCGCCAGCAGCTTGGGACAGGGGGCTCAGCCC. This translates into CASSLGQGAQP. The entire CDR3 sequence reads CASSLGQGAQPQHF.

Comment on this clone: The missing CDR3 end, 3 residues past where the read stops, is filled in from the germline J gene. This chain connects TRBV5-4 to TRBJ2-7; 7 bases line up with TRBD1. Germline V gene sequence: CDR1 SGHNT, CDR2 YYREEE (reference sequence). This CDR3 is 14 amino acids long. After removal of 1 base from V and 5 bases from J, the junction contained 6 bases not matched to a gene. The covered CDR3 bases are TGTGCCAGCAGCTTGCGGCAGGGGGACGACGAG. This gives the protein CASSLRQGDDE. The entire CDR3 reads CASSLRQGDDEQYF.

About this clone itself: The read halts 3 residues ahead of the CDR3 end, with the missing end drawn from the germline J gene. This sequence joins TRBV7-8 and TRBJ1-1, with 9 bases fitting TRBD1. Germline CDR1 is SGHVS and CDR2 is FQNEAQ. This CDR3 region has 15 residues. V shed 2 bases and J 5 bases; nucleotides not matched to a gene: 6. CDR3 residues: CASSLYRGRRTEAFF. The CDR3 DNA, read in part, is TGTGCCAGCAGCTTATACAGGGGGCGTCGGACTGAA.

About this clone: The CDR3 is cut off 3 residues early in the read; its end comes from the germline J gene. The J gene is TRBJ1-3, the V gene TRBV7-2; TRBD1 agrees at 8 bases. The CDR3 sequence is 14 residues long. Germline trimming cut 10 bases from V and 1 base from J; bases unmatched to any gene: 6. Germline V gives CDR1 SGHTA, CDR2 FQGNSA. The CDR3: CATRTGLSGNTIYF. The part of the CDR3 DNA that was read is TGTGCCACCAGGACAGGGTTGTCTGGAAACACC. The whole variable domain, remainder taken from reference TRBV7-2 and TRBJ1-3, is GAGVSQSPSNKVTEKGKDVELRCDPISGHTALYWYRQSLGQGLEFLIYFQGNSAPDKSGLPSDRFSAERTGGSVSTLTIQRTQQEDSAVYLCATRTGLSGNTIYFGEGSWLTVV.

About this clone itself: At one end the junction does not follow the germline gene, possibly because of a read error. The observed sequence ends 3 residues before the CDR3 terminus, with the missing tail filled in from the germline J gene. At the DNA level, this CDR3 is encoded by other sequences in the same sample as well. The rearrangement joins TRBV5-1 to TRBJ1-3; D may be TRBD1 (6 bases). Germline CDR1 SGHRS, CDR2 YFSETQ. CDR3 length equals 16 residues. The CDR3 sequence is CASSPGHAQTGNTIYF. The sequenced CDR3 bases are TGCGCCAGCAGCCCGGGACACGCTCAAACTGGAAACACG.

On this clone itself: Read coverage stops 3 residues before the CDR3 terminus; the germline J gene supplies the remainder. V is TRBV20-1 and J is TRBJ1-4; TRBD1 matches at 9 bases. In germline, CDR1 is DFQATT, CDR2 SNEGSKA (reference sequence). This CDR3 contains 15 residues. This chain's CDR3 is CSARERTGARSPLFF. The sequenced CDR3 bases are TGCAGTGCTAGAGAAAGGACAGGGGCACGATCACCA.

Points on this clone: Sequencing ends 3 residues short of the CDR3 end; the germline J gene provides the rest. The chain employs TRBV5-1 and TRBJ1-2; a possible D gene is TRBD1 (5 bases). The CDR3 totals 13 residues. Germline CDR1 SGHRS, CDR2 YFSETQ. V was clipped by 0 bases and J by 6 bases, with 9 bases between them. The CDR3 region is CASSLAGQNGYTF. Incomplete CDR3 DNA: TGCGCCAGCAGCTTGGCAGGACAAAATGGC. The whole variable domain, filled in from reference TRBV5-1 and TRBJ1-2, reads KAGVTQTPRYLIKTRGQQVTLSCSPISGHRSVSWYQQTPGQGLQFLFEYFSETQRNKGNFPGRFSGRQFSNSRSEMNVSTLELGDSALYLCASSLAGQNGYTFGSGTRLTVV.